Sequencing of this TCR beta chain was carried out in a study of blood T cell repertoires in COVID-19. About the study: Samples representing acute and convalescent COVID-19 were sourced from the United States, Italy and Spain. PBMCs, B-cell-depleted T cells, or T cells were the source of the cDNA or gDNA that made up the material.

Germline values: CDR1 MNHEY, CDR2 SVGAGI. The CDR3 has 14 residues. With V trimmed by 6 bases and J by 7 bases, 6 bases remained unmatched. On this clone: Other DNA sequences within the sample encode an identical CDR3.

In the source study's methods: Reference gene primer amplification gave estimated nucleated cell counts. Method: immunoSEQ multiplex PCR; TCRdb's copy keeps in-frame clones and lacks some. V, J and clone size are taken as reported in that table, and D and trimming were inferred from the DNA itself. The sample has some 99,000 clones, approximately 90% seen once. This receptor was taken from a man aged 70-80 years with acute or convalescent COVID-19. The chain recombines TRBV6-5 with TRBJ1-5; 10 nucleotides line up with TRBD1. Material: peripheral blood. This CDR3 is CASSRQGADQPQHF. In nucleotides, the CDR3 is TGTGCCAGCAGCCGACAGGGGGCAGACCAGCCCCAGCATTTT.